Below are 11 T cell receptor beta chains sequenced from a single sample in a study of regulatory T cells in long-lasting Graves disease. Time point given: persistent/refractory GD, antithyroid drugs over 5 years with positive TRAb. Construction of the TCR library relied on RNA isolated from PBMCs. Investigators prepared the TCR beta libraries by applying iRepertoire HTBI primers and Arm-PCR of CDR3 regions. TCRdb ran MiXCR on the multiplex PCR reads and lists one entry per CDR3 protein. This sample has over 650,000 distinct CDR3 sequences, with 25% to 35% found just once. This specimen was peripheral blood mononuclear cells (PBMCs), taken when the disease was refractory, from a patient treated with antithyroid drugs. The receptor set was obtained from a female donor with Graves disease.

This clonotype occurred many times. V usage is TRBV28 and J usage is TRBJ1-2; D is unclear. V was shortened by 5 bases and J by 7 bases, with 17 bases between the two germline ends. Germline CDR1 and CDR2: MDHEN and SYDVKM. This CDR3 comprises 14 residues. CDR3 in DNA: TGTGCCAGCAGTCGCGACCCCAAAAGGCGTGGCTACACCTTC. Translation: CASSRDPKRRGYTF.

This clonotype was seen repeatedly, ten times or more. The chain is built from TRBV6-1 and TRBJ1-2; tentative D call: TRBD1 (5 bases). V was pared by 10 bases and J by 5 bases, with 17 bases between. Germline loops: CDR1 MNHNS, CDR2 SASEGT. The length of the CDR3 is 13 residues. CDR3 DNA: TGTGCCACCAGAGGGGCAACGGGTTATGGCTACACCTTC. Translating gives CATRGATGYGYTF.

Many counts were recorded for this clonotype. The chain has TRBV28 and TRBJ1-5; no definite D call. The V and J ends lost 2 bases and 5 bases respectively, with 13 bases between them. CDR1 and CDR2 from the germline V gene are MDHEN and SYDVKM. This CDR3 is 15 amino acids long. CDR3 region: CASSLGSRSDQPQHF. The DNA for the CDR3 is TGTGCCAGCAGTTTAGGGAGTCGATCTGATCAGCCCCAGCATTTT.

The genes are TRBV6-1 and TRBJ2-7; D is ambiguous. From germline, CDR1 is MNHNS and CDR2 SASEGT. This CDR3 contains 13 residues. V gave up 8 bases and J gave up 0 bases, with 11 bases separating them. The CDR3 region has the DNA TGTGCCAGCCGATCGTCGTACTCCTACGAGCAGTACTTC. Its protein is CASRSSYSYEQYF.

This clonotype was seen a handful of times. CDR3 residues: CASSTPGGAGEAFF. The CDR3 region has the DNA TGTGCCAGCAGTACACCGGGGGGGGCTGGTGAAGCTTTCTTT. This chain joins TRBV6-1 and TRBJ1-1; TRBD1 is a possible D gene (6 bases). Germline V lookup: CDR1 MNHNS, CDR2 SASEGT. V was trimmed by 5 bases and J by 7 bases, leaving 17 bases between them. The CDR3 is 14 residues long.

The V call is TRBV6-2 or TRBV6-3, the J call TRBJ1-1, with TRBD1 matching 10 bases. CDR1 is MNHEY and CDR2 is SVGEGT in the germline V gene. The trim removed 2 bases at V and 2 bases at J, leaving 11 bases unmatched. The length of the CDR3 is 18 residues. The CDR3 DNA is TGTGCCAGCAGTTACCTCCCGCCGACAGGGGGCAAAAACACTGAAGCTTTCTTT. Amino acid sequence: CASSYLPPTGGKNTEAFF.

The chain recombines TRBV12-3 or TRBV12-4 with TRBJ2-4, with 7 bases lining up with TRBD2. V trimming: 4 bases; J trimming: 1 base; junction bases outside the gene matches: 7. The CDR3 consists of 16 residues. CDR3 in amino acids: CASSYGEGWAKNIQYF. CDR3 in DNA: TGTGCCAGCAGTTATGGGGAGGGATGGGCCAAAAACATTCAGTACTTC.

This chain links TRBV20-1 with TRBJ2-3; a possible D gene is TRBD2 (6 bases). V lost 0 bases, J lost 2 bases, and 15 bases lay in between. CDR3 length: 16 amino acids. Germline V gene lookup returns CDR1 DFQATT and CDR2 SNEGSKA (reference sequence). CDR3 residues: CSARDSVGGTTDTQYF. As DNA, the CDR3 is TGCAGTGCTAGAGATTCAGTGGGGGGAACCACAGATACGCAGTATTTT.

This clonotype has at least ten counts. Here the CDR3 DNA reads TGTGCCAGCAGTTTGGTTTTTGCGGACCAGGGCGATGAGCAGTTCTTC. Translation: CASSLVFADQGDEQFF. V gene TRBV12-3 or TRBV12-4 combines with J gene TRBJ2-1; TRBD1 is a possible D gene (5 bases). The CDR3 is made up of 16 amino acids. The V end lost 3 bases, the J end lost 8 bases, and 20 bases lay between the germline ends.

This chain connects TRBV3-1 to TRBJ1-1, with 8 bases identical to TRBD1. Germline trimming cut 4 bases from V and 6 bases from J; bases unmatched to any gene: 10. The CDR3 consists of 15 residues. Germline CDR1 is LGHDT and CDR2 is YNNKEL (reference sequence). The CDR3 here is CASSRATGAGAEAFF. CDR3 nucleotide sequence: TGTGCCAGCAGCCGAGCGACAGGGGCGGGCGCTGAAGCTTTCTTT. The full variable domain, with the rest looked up from reference TRBV3-1 and TRBJ1-1, is DTAVSQTPKYLVTQMGNDKSIKCEQNLGHDTMYWYKQDSKKFLKIMFSYNNKELIINETVPNRFSPKSPDKAHLNLHINSLELGDSAVYFCASSRATGAGAEAFFGQGTRLTVV.

The chain joins TRBV12-5 to TRBJ2-3, with D perhaps TRBD1 (6 bases). Between the trimmed V and J ends, which lost 0 bases and 0 bases, there was a span of 13 bases. This CDR3 is built from 17 residues. Germline CDR1 LGHNT, CDR2 FRNRAP. CDR3 in DNA: TGTGCTAGTGGTTTGGTCAGGGGTTTCGGGAGCACAGATACGCAGTATTTT. Its protein is CASGLVRGFGSTDTQYF. Full variable domain (outside the CDR3, taken from reference TRBV12-5 and TRBJ2-3): DARVTQTPRHKVTEMGQEVTMRCQPILGHNTVFWYRQTMMQGLELLAYFRNRAPLDDSGMPKDRFSAEMPDATLATLKIQPSEPRDSAVYFCASGLVRGFGSTDTQYFGPGTRLTVL.